A single sample is the source of the 9 T cell receptor beta chains below, sequenced in a study of molecular identifiers for immune sequencing clone quantification (dated by TCRdb to the late 2010s). Library method: PCR. The reads were generated on a NextSeq 500. Using fastp trimming at Q25 and MiXCR clonotype assembly, TCRdb reanalyzed the public sequencing data and kept in-frame beta chains. Under each unique CDR3 protein, matching rows form one entry showing the most common genes and DNA. The sample table lists approximately 630,000 distinct CDR3 sequences, roughly 27% of them with a count of one. The ten largest account for about 0.81% of the sample. The sequenced material came from naive CD8+ T cells from blood, with Jurkat cell RNA spiked in. What the cell subset or site label conveys for this sample: FACS-sorted CD8+CD4-CCR7+CD45RA+ naive T cells. Receptors were obtained from a human donor in good health. Some libraries in this study had Jurkat cell RNA spiked in.

With respect to this clonotype: This sequence may be a read error, since a much larger clone differs from it by one base. This sequence joins TRBV7-9 and TRBJ1-4; D not resolved. The V and J ends lost 2 bases and 8 bases respectively, with 12 bases between them. Germline assignment: CDR1 SEHNR and CDR2 FQNEAQ (reference sequence). The CDR3 loop spans 14 amino acids. The CDR3 DNA is TGTGCCAGCAGCTTAACTCTGGTGCAAGAAAAACTGTTTTTT. This encodes CASSLTLVQEKLFF.

This clonotype appeared many times. This chain joins TRBV27 and TRBJ2-7, with 7 bases aligning to TRBD2. The J segment lost 5 bases and the V segment lost 3 bases, leaving 7 bases of the junction unmatched. This CDR3 has 14 amino acids. The germline CDR1 and CDR2 sequences are MNHEY and SMNVEV (reference sequence). CDR3 bases: TGTGCCAGCAGTTTCCTTGCGGGAGAGGACGAGCAGTACTTC. Translated: CASSFLAGEDEQYF.

This clonotype has just a few counts. The chain combines TRBV19 with TRBJ2-7; TRBD2 matches at 8 bases. With 5 bases clipped from V and 1 base from J, the junction kept 16 bases outside the gene matches. The CDR3 has 18 residues. Per germline, CDR1 LNHDA and CDR2 SQIVND (reference sequence). The CDR3 protein is CASSLQGLDSYGSYEQYF. The CDR3 coding sequence is TGTGCCAGTAGTCTCCAGGGACTAGATTCCTATGGATCCTACGAGCAGTACTTC.

This clonotype was seen a handful of times. The J gene is TRBJ2-1, the V gene TRBV6-2 or TRBV6-3; D uncertain. CDR1 and CDR2 (germline): MNHEY, SVGEGT. This CDR3 has 16 amino acids. V was clipped by 4 bases and J by 3 bases, with 16 bases between them. The CDR3 reads CASSSLAISNYNEQFF. CDR3 DNA: TGTGCCAGCAGTTCTTTGGCGATATCTAACTACAATGAGCAGTTCTTC.

This clonotype was counted ten times or more. The chain uses TRBV9 and TRBJ1-1; D ambiguous. This CDR3 contains 16 residues. Trimming took 0 bases from V and 1 from J, leaving 13 bases between them. The V gene's germline CDR1 is SGDLS and CDR2 YYNGEE. The CDR3 nucleotides read TGTGCCAGCAGCGTAGAATCAGTGGAGAAGAACACTGAAGCTTTCTTT. Translation: CASSVESVEKNTEAFF.

The chain has TRBV28 and TRBJ1-1; D gene ambiguous. V was shortened by 8 bases and J by 4 bases, with 14 bases between the two germline ends. The CDR3 has 13 amino acids. CDR1 and CDR2 from the germline V gene are MDHEN and SYDVKM. The CDR3 is CASWEVRGTEAFF. Written as DNA, the CDR3 is TGTGCCAGCTGGGAGGTCCGCGGCACTGAAGCTTTCTTT.

Notes on this clonotype: This may come from a read error, since a much larger clone is one base off. The chain uses TRBV6-4 and TRBJ1-1; D unclear. From germline, CDR1 is MRHNA and CDR2 SNTAGT. CDR3 size: 14 residues. The CDR3 loop is CASSDSPEWNESFF. Here the CDR3 DNA reads TGTGCCAGCAGTGACTCGCCCGAGTGGAATGAATCTTTCTTT.

This clonotype was recorded many times. This chain joins TRBV5-5 and TRBJ2-4, with TRBD1 matching 10 bases. The CDR3 consists of 16 residues. J gave up 1 base and V 4 bases, and 5 bases lay outside the gene matches. CDR1 SGHKS and CDR2 YYEKEE come from the germline V gene (reference sequence). The CDR3 region has the DNA TGTGCCAGCAGCATAGACAGGGGGCTCGCCAAAAACATTCAGTACTTC. Translation gives CASSIDRGLAKNIQYF.

The table lists this clonotype with many counts. This rearrangement joins TRBV10-2 to TRBJ1-1; 7 bases map to TRBD1. V gave up 10 bases and J gave up 1 base; unmatched junction bases: 6. The CDR3 totals 13 residues. CDR1 WSHSY and CDR2 SAAADI come from the germline V gene. CDR3 bases: TGCGCCATTGGACAGGCCAGGAACACTGAAGCTTTCTTT. Its protein product is CAIGQARNTEAFF.